Each of the 28 T cell receptor beta chains below was sequenced from the same sample in a study of identical twins. Using its own MiXCR run on the 5' RACE reads, TCRdb lists one record per CDR3 protein. The repertoire has 1.5 million to 2 million distinct CDR3 sequences, less than 40% of them found once; the top ten carry about 0.27%. Specimen: cord blood. These receptors were obtained from a newborn girl in good health.

V is TRBV20-1 and J is TRBJ2-3; no reliable D call. V shed 2 bases and J shed 2 bases, with 8 bases lying between them. Per germline, CDR1 DFQATT and CDR2 SNEGSKA (reference sequence). The CDR3 runs 13 residues. This chain's CDR3 is CSARLRLTDTQYF. In DNA form, the CDR3 reads TGCAGTGCTAGACTACGTCTCACAGATACGCAGTATTTT.

The gene calls are TRBV4-1 and TRBJ2-5; D tentatively fits TRBD1 or TRBD2 (6 bases each). The DNA end is more similar to TRBJ2-7, so the J call may be wrong. The CDR3 sequence is 16 residues long. Looked up from germline, CDR1 is MGHRA and CDR2 is YSYEKL. CDR3 loop: CASSQSGIGGWDEQYF. CDR3 coding DNA: TGCGCCAGCAGCCAAAGTGGGATCGGGGGCTGGGACGAGCAGTACTTC.

This rearrangement joins TRBV7-9 to TRBJ2-2, with D perhaps assigned TRBD1 or TRBD2 (5 bases each). CDR3 size: 15 residues. Germline V lookup: CDR1 SEHNR, CDR2 FQNEAQ (reference sequence). V lost 7 bases, J lost 2 bases, and 14 bases lay in between. DNA of the CDR3: TGTGCCAGCACCTCCTTCCGGGGCAACACCGGGGAGCTGTTTTTT. This encodes CASTSFRGNTGELFF. The entire variable domain, with the rest obtained from reference TRBV7-9 and TRBJ2-2, is as follows: DTGVSQNPRHKITKRGQNVTFRCDPISEHNRLYWYRQTLGQGPEFLTYFQNEAQLEKSRLLSDRFSAERPKGSFSTLEIQRTEQGDSAMYLCASTSFRGNTGELFFGEGSRLTVL.

The J gene is TRBJ2-4, the V gene TRBV5-1; 7 bases are shared with TRBD2. Trimming at V came to 5 bases and at J to 13 bases, leaving 15 bases not matched to a gene. Germline values: CDR1 SGHRS, CDR2 YFSETQ. The CDR3 has 14 amino acids. The CDR3 protein is CASSPWTRVREQYF. The CDR3 coding sequence is TGCGCCAGCAGTCCCTGGACTAGGGTTCGAGAGCAGTACTTC.

The genes are TRBV2 and TRBJ1-1; 10 nucleotides align to TRBD1. The CDR3 runs 14 residues. Germline CDR1 reads SNHLY; CDR2 reads FYNNEI. With V trimmed by 3 bases and J by 4 bases, 2 bases remained unmatched. The CDR3 sequence: CASSDRDRGTEAFF. DNA for the CDR3: TGTGCCAGCAGTGACCGGGACAGGGGCACTGAAGCTTTCTTT.

V and J are TRBV20-1 and TRBJ2-2; tentatively, D is TRBD1 (6 bases). This CDR3 is 15 amino acids long. Germline loops: CDR1 DFQATT, CDR2 SNEGSKA (reference sequence). The ends were cut back, 6 bases at V and 0 bases at J, with 14 bases in the middle. The CDR3, as DNA: TGCAGTGCCCTTCCCGACAGGACGAACACCGGGGAGCTGTTTTTT. As protein: CSALPDRTNTGELFF.

This clonotype was counted ten times or more. The chain recombines TRBV28 with TRBJ2-7; D not resolved. This CDR3 is 11 amino acids long. From germline, CDR1 is MDHEN and CDR2 SYDVKM. Trimming shortened V by 6 bases and J by 7 bases, and 10 bases separated the two germline ends. The chain's CDR3 is CASSPSREQYF. Written as DNA, the CDR3 is TGTGCCAGCAGCCCAAGTAGGGAGCAGTACTTC. The entire variable domain, with the rest obtained from reference TRBV28 and TRBJ2-7, is as follows: DVKVTQSSRYLVKRTGEKVFLECVQDMDHENMFWYRQDPGLGLRLIYFSYDVKMKEKGDIPEGYSVSREKKERFSLILESASTNQTSMYLCASSPSREQYFGPGTRLTVT.

On this clonotype: The DNA is left out, because the CDR3 cannot be placed on it with certainty; the CDR3 is given as TCRdb lists it. V usage is TRBV28 and J usage is TRBJ2-7; no DNA check was done on the table's D call, TRBD1. Germline V gene lookup returns CDR1 MDHEN and CDR2 SYDVKM. The CDR3 totals 14 residues, both ends included. CDR3 protein: CASSFSGQAYEQYF.

This clonotype came up a few times. The chain uses TRBV6-1 and TRBJ2-1; 9 nucleotides line up with TRBD2. V was pared by 4 bases and J by 10 bases, with 11 bases of the junction left unmatched. Germline V CDR1 and CDR2: MNHNS, SASEGT. The CDR3 length is 15 residues. The CDR3 DNA follows: TGTGCCAGCAGTGTGACCGGACTAGCGACACGGGAGCAGTTCTTC. Translation: CASSVTGLATREQFF.

The CDR3 protein is CASSLGQGLGSPLHF. The DNA of the CDR3 is TGCGCCAGCAGCTTGGGACAGGGGCTCGGTTCACCCCTCCACTTT. The chain employs TRBV5-1 and TRBJ1-6; 8 nucleotides agree with TRBD1. V was pared by 0 bases and J by 9 bases, with 5 bases of the junction left unmatched. This CDR3 is 15 amino acids long. Germline CDR1 SGHRS, CDR2 YFSETQ.

CDR3 sequence: CASSRGVGGTDTQYF. CDR3 DNA sequence: TGTGCCAGCAGCAGGGGGGTAGGGGGCACAGATACGCAGTATTTT. V is TRBV7-2 and J is TRBJ2-3, with D perhaps matching TRBD1 or TRBD2 (6 bases each). V dropped 5 bases and J dropped 1 base, with 13 bases sitting between them. CDR1 and CDR2 (germline): SGHTA, FQGNSA. This CDR3 is 15 amino acids long.

Here the CDR3 DNA reads TGCAGTGCTAGAGATCGGACTACTATCTCCTACGAGCAGTACTTC. It codes for CSARDRTTISYEQYF. V and J are TRBV20-1 and TRBJ2-7; perhaps TRBD2 as D (6 bases). Trimming pared 0 bases from V and 0 bases from J, leaving 12 bases between. Germline V gene lookup returns CDR1 DFQATT and CDR2 SNEGSKA (reference sequence). The CDR3 has 15 residues.

In this sample, this clonotype turned up many times. The chain joins TRBV29-1 to TRBJ1-5; D may be TRBD1 (5 bases). This CDR3 spans 13 amino acids. The germline gives CDR1 SQVTM, CDR2 ANQGSEA. V was trimmed by 6 bases and J by 3 bases, leaving 12 bases between them. CDR3 amino acids: CSVATGVNQPQHF. The CDR3 DNA reads as TGCAGCGTGGCAACAGGCGTCAATCAGCCCCAGCATTTT.

CDR3 in amino acids: CASSQDGQGARSNQPQHF. The CDR3, as DNA: TGTGCCAGCAGCCAAGATGGACAGGGGGCGAGAAGCAATCAGCCCCAGCATTTT. This rearrangement joins TRBV4-2 to TRBJ1-5, with TRBD1 matching over 11 bases. The CDR3 extends over 18 amino acids. From germline, CDR1 is LGHNA and CDR2 YNFKEQ. J was trimmed by 1 base and V by 0 bases; bases with no gene match: 5.

This clonotype was observed a handful of times. V gene TRBV20-1 combines with J gene TRBJ2-7; 9 positions match TRBD2. V lost 6 bases, J lost 1 base, and 7 bases stayed unmatched. This CDR3 region has 14 residues. Germline assignment: CDR1 DFQATT and CDR2 SNEGSKA (reference sequence). The CDR3 region is CSAPRLADSYEQYF. The DNA for the CDR3 is TGCAGTGCGCCTCGACTAGCGGATTCCTACGAGCAGTACTTC.

The chain joins TRBV7-9 to TRBJ1-4; D call uncertain. CDR1 and CDR2 from the germline V gene are SEHNR and FQNEAQ (reference sequence). V dropped 6 bases and J dropped 8 bases, with 13 bases sitting between them. This CDR3 has 13 amino acids. Written as DNA, the CDR3 is TGTGCCAGCAGGGGTGCCCTTGGCGAAAAACTGTTTTTT. It codes for CASRGALGEKLFF. Complete variable domain (other parts from reference TRBV7-9 and TRBJ1-4): DTGVSQNPRHKITKRGQNVTFRCDPISEHNRLYWYRQTLGQGPEFLTYFQNEAQLEKSRLLSDRFSAERPKGSFSTLEIQRTEQGDSAMYLCASRGALGEKLFFGSGTQLSVL.

There are a few counts of this clonotype. The chain is built from TRBV4-2 and TRBJ1-5, with D possibly matching TRBD1 (5 bases). The germline V gene has CDR1 LGHNA and CDR2 YNFKEQ. V was clipped by 2 bases and J by 6 bases, with 11 bases between them. The CDR3 loop spans 14 amino acids. The CDR3 region is CASSQWKGTQPQHF. DNA of the CDR3: TGTGCCAGCAGCCAATGGAAGGGGACTCAGCCCCAGCATTTT.

The CDR3 spells CASSQASGKWYGYTF. CDR3 DNA: TGCGCCAGCAGCCAAGCTTCCGGGAAATGGTATGGCTACACCTTC. V usage is TRBV4-1 and J usage is TRBJ1-2, with D uncertain. From germline, CDR1 is MGHRA and CDR2 YSYEKL. Trimming pared 1 base from V and 5 bases from J, leaving 14 bases between. The CDR3 runs 15 residues.

The CDR3 DNA is TGTGCCGGCGGACAGGGGGACACCGGGGAGCTGTTTTTT. It specifies CAGGQGDTGELFF. The rearrangement joins TRBV2 to TRBJ2-2, with 10 nucleotides matching TRBD1. V shed 11 bases, J shed 3 bases, and the junction held 3 bases outside the gene matches. Germline lookup yields CDR1 SNHLY and CDR2 FYNNEI. CDR3 length: 13 amino acids.

The chain uses TRBV12-3 or TRBV12-4 and TRBJ2-5; 13 nucleotides agree with TRBD2. The J segment lost 4 bases and the V segment lost 8 bases, leaving 7 bases of the junction unmatched. This CDR3 has 15 amino acids. The CDR3 spells CASGPLAGGGETQYF. As DNA, the CDR3 is TGTGCCAGCGGACCACTAGCGGGAGGGGGAGAGACCCAGTACTTC.

A remark on this clonotype: Sequence at one end of the junction differs from germline and may be a read error. V gene TRBV7-2 combines with J gene TRBJ1-6; D is possibly TRBD1 (5 bases). Per germline, CDR1 SGHTA and CDR2 FQGNSA. This CDR3 comprises 15 residues. This CDR3 reads CACSLGRGQISPPHF. DNA of the CDR3: TGTGCCTGCAGCTTAGGACGGGGCCAGATATCACCCCCCCACTTT.

This clonotype was picked up many times. It may be a read error: a sequence one base away is much more abundant. The gene calls are TRBV5-1 and TRBJ2-3; D is possibly TRBD1 (6 bases). The CDR3 consists of 12 residues. Germline CDR1 reads SGHRS; CDR2 reads YFSETQ. Written as DNA, the CDR3 is TGTGCCAGCAGCTCAGGGGCAGATACGCAGTATTTT. Its protein is CASSSGADTQYF.

This clonotype was detected ten times or more. This chain connects TRBV6-5 to TRBJ2-1; 7 bases fit TRBD2. Germline CDR1 is MNHEY and CDR2 is SVGAGI. J gave up 4 bases and V 6 bases, and 3 bases lay outside the gene matches. This CDR3 comprises 13 residues. The CDR3 nucleotides are TGTGCCAGCAGGACTAGCAGATACAATGAGCAGTTCTTC. Its translation is CASRTSRYNEQFF.

A few counts support this clonotype. The rearrangement joins TRBV7-9 to TRBJ2-3, with TRBD2 identical over 8 bases. The germline V gene encodes CDR1 SEHNR and CDR2 FQNEAQ (reference sequence). This CDR3 is 15 amino acids long. Trimming removed 6 bases from V and 6 bases from J; junction bases left unmatched: 11. CDR3 loop: CASRSSGGVGDTQYF. The CDR3 DNA reads TGTGCCAGCAGATCAAGCGGGGGAGTAGGGGATACGCAGTATTTT.

On this clonotype: Being one base from a much bigger clone, this may be a read error. The chain links TRBV9 to TRBJ2-1, with 7 bases matching TRBD2. The germline V gene has CDR1 SGDLS and CDR2 YYNGEE. The CDR3 consists of 16 residues. The DNA of the CDR3 is TGTGCCAGCAGCGTAGTTTCGCGGGGGTCCTACAATGGGCAGTTCTTC. This gives the protein CASSVVSRGSYNGQFF. The full variable domain, its missing parts supplied by reference TRBV9 and TRBJ2-1, is DSGVTQTPKHLITATGQRVTLRCSPRSGDLSVYWYQQSLDQGLQFLIQYYNGEERAKGNILERFSAQQFPDLHSELNLSSLELGDSALYFCASSVVSRGSYNGQFFGPGTRLTVL.

This clonotype was seen more than once but under ten times. CDR3 loop: CASSGQGGLSGNEQYF. The CDR3 DNA reads TGTGCCAGCAGCGGACAGGGGGGCTTGTCGGGAAACGAGCAGTACTTC. This rearrangement joins TRBV9 to TRBJ2-7; 9 nucleotides match TRBD1. From germline, CDR1 is SGDLS and CDR2 YYNGEE. V dropped 3 bases and J dropped 5; count of bases not matched to a gene: 12. CDR3 length equals 16 residues.

The V call is TRBV24-1, the J call TRBJ2-3; TRBD2 is a possible D gene (6 bases). Germline CDR1 is KGHDR and CDR2 is SFDVKD. The V end was cut by 10 bases, the J end by 1 base, with 11 bases between. This CDR3 contains 13 residues. This CDR3 is CATSSDRTDTQYF. CDR3 DNA: TGTGCCACATCTAGCGACCGCACAGATACGCAGTATTTT.

The CDR3 here is CASSESLAGLYNEQFF. The CDR3 DNA sequence: TGTGCCAGCAGTGAGTCACTAGCGGGCCTCTACAATGAGCAGTTCTTC. The chain employs TRBV6-1 and TRBJ2-1, with 9 bases identical to TRBD2. After removal of 3 bases from V and 3 bases from J, the junction contained 6 bases not matched to a gene. The CDR3 extends over 16 amino acids. In germline, CDR1 is MNHNS, CDR2 SASEGT.